The T cell receptor (beta chain) under discussion was sequenced for a study of blood T cell repertoires in COVID-19. Background on the study: In each case, the material was cDNA or gDNA derived from T cells, B-cell-depleted T cells, or PBMCs.

This clone was picked up one time. This study enrolled people aged roughly 18 to 89 from approximately 25 US geographic areas. Researchers sorted participants into cohorts using their self-reported clinical history. CDR3 length: 16 amino acids. Germline V lookup: CDR1 SGHVS, CDR2 FNYEAQ. With V trimmed by 5 bases and J by 2 bases, 10 bases remained unmatched. Sequenced by immunoSEQ multiplex PCR; TCRdb stores in-frame clones only, minus some. Of under 450,000 clones listed, about 89% are singletons. Specimen: PBMCs or T cells enriched from blood (not recorded which). The chain joins TRBV7-6 to TRBJ2-7; 9 bases are shared with TRBD1. The TCR was taken from a man aged 25 to 40 who had recovered from COVID-19. CDR3 amino acids: CASSPSPGQGTYEQYF. CDR3 nucleotides: TGTGCCAGCAGCCCATCCCCGGGACAGGGAACCTACGAGCAGTACTTC.